Given below is one TCR beta chain in context. One end of the junction fails to match germline, which may point to a read error. Amplicons of TCR beta CDR3 were generated from genomic DNA by two-round multiplex PCR. Specific primers for each TRBV and TRBJ gene were what first-round PCR used. TCRdb recomputed calls from the multiplex PCR reads with MiXCR, one row per CDR3 protein. The sample has some 35,000 distinct CDR3 sequences, about 34% seen once. The data stem from a study of prognosis after radiotherapy for stage I lung cancer. Study summary: Therapy given concurrently with stereotactic body radiotherapy reached no patient.

Per the germline V gene, CDR1 is MDHEN and CDR2 is SYDVKM. CDR3 length equals 15 residues. The specimen was PBMCs, collected before or after stereotactic body radiation therapy (not recorded which). The V gene is TRBV28, the J gene TRBJ2-7; D possibly corresponds to TRBD2 (6 bases). The receptor was isolated from a donor aged 50 or older with non-small cell lung cancer. The CDR3 bases are TGTGCCAGCAGTAGACTTAGCTGGGAGGCCTACGATCAGTACTTC. This gives the protein CASSRLSWEAYDQYF.